This T cell receptor beta chain came from a study of cytomegalovirus exposure and HLA in healthy donors. Study-level information: Researchers previously reported finding about 110 million unique TCR beta sequences from 170 million or so T cells. General study points: By a later analysis, the bulk of CMV-associated TCR beta chains appeared HLA-restricted. An analysis done earlier found most TCR beta V segments productive about 87% or about 30% of the time.

60 Vbeta and 13 Jbeta primers were used in PCR. Data came from immunoSEQ multiplex PCR; TCRdb stores just in-frame clones and leaves some out. Here the sample spans roughly 110,000 clones, 74% being singletons. V lost 4 bases and J lost 2, with 15 bases in between. The CDR3 has 15 residues. Germline CDR1 is SGHTA and CDR2 is FQGNSA. The CMV serostatus of this donor went unrecorded. On this clone: Its target is unknown.

The receptor's source is a human donor in good health. Sequences were obtained from PBMCs. The chain uses TRBV7-2 and TRBJ2-7; a weak D match, TRBD2 (6 bases). Here the CDR3 reads CASSSGWRGTYEQYF. The DNA of the CDR3 is TGTGCCAGCAGCTCCGGTTGGAGGGGCACCTACGAGCAGTACTTC.